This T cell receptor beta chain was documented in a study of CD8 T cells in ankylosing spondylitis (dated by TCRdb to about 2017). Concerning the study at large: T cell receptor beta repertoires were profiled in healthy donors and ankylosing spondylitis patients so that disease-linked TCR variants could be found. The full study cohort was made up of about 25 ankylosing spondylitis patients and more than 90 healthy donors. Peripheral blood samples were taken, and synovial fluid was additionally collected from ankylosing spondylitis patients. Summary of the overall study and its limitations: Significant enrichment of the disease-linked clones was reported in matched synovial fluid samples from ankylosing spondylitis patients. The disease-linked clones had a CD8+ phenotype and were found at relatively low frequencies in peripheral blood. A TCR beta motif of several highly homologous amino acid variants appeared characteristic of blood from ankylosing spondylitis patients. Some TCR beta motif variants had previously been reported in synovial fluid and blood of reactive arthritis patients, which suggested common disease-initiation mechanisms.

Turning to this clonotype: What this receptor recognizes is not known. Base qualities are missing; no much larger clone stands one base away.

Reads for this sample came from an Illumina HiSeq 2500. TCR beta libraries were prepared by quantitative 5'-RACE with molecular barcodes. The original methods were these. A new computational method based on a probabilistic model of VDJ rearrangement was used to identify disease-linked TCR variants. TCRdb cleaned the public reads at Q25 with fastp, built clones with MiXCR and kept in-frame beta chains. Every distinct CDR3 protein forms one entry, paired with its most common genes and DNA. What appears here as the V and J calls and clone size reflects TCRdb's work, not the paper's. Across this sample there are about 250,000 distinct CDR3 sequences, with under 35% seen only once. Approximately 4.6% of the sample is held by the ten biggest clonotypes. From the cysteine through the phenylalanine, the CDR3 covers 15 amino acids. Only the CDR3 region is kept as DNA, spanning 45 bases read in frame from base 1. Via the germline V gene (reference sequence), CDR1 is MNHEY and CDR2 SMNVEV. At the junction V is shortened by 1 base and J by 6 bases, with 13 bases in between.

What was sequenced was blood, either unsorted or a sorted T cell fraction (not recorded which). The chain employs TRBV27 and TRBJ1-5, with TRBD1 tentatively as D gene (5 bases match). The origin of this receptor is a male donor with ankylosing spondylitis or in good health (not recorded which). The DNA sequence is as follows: TGTGCCAGCAGTTTATTCGGGGGTTCGGGTCAGCCCCAGCATTTT. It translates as CASSLFGGSGQPQHF.